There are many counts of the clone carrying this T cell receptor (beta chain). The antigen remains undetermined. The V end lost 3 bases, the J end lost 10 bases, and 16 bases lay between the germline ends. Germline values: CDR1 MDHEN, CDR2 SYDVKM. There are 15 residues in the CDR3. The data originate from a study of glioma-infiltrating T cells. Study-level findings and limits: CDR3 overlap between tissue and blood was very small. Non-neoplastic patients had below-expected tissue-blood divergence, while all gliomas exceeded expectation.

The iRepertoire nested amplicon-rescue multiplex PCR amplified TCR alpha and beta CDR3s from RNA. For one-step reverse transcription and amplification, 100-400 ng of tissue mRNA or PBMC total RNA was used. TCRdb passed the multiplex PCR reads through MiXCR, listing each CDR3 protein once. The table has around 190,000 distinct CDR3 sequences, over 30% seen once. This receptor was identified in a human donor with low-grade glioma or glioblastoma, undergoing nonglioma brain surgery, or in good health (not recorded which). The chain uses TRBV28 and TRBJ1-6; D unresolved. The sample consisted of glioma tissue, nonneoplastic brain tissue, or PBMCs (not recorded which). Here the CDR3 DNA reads TGTGCCAGCAGTTTGGTAGCGGGAGTTTACTCACCCCTCCACTTT. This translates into CASSLVAGVYSPLHF.